What follows are 26 T cell receptor beta chains derived from one specimen sequenced in a study of identical twins. Via MiXCR, TCRdb re-called the 5' RACE reads, giving one row per CDR3 protein. The table shows hundreds of thousands of distinct CDR3 sequences, with about 7.6% occurring only once. This same sample was also taken into another study, of yellow fever vaccine responses in identical twins.

The sequencing input was PBMCs. Receptors were obtained from a woman between 18 and 29 years old in good health.

The gene calls are TRBV10-3 and TRBJ1-1; D remains unclear. CDR3 length: 12 residues. Germline V gene sequence: CDR1 ENHRY, CDR2 SYGVKD. Trimming shortened V by 10 bases and J by 1 base, and 10 bases separated the two germline ends. The CDR3 region is CATRKGNTEAFF. CDR3 DNA: TGTGCCACAAGAAAGGGGAACACTGAAGCTTTCTTT.

This clonotype was recorded at least ten times. V usage is TRBV3-1 and J usage is TRBJ2-2; D possibly corresponds to TRBD2 (5 bases). The V end was cut by 11 bases, the J end by 7 bases, with 11 bases between. CDR3 size: 11 residues. CDR1 is LGHDT, CDR2 YNNKEL, per germline (reference sequence). CDR3 protein: CADQRFGELFF. The CDR3 DNA sequence: TGTGCCGACCAGCGGTTCGGGGAGCTGTTTTTT. Drawing the rest from reference TRBV3-1 and TRBJ2-2, the complete variable domain is DTAVSQTPKYLVTQMGNDKSIKCEQNLGHDTMYWYKQDSKKFLKIMFSYNNKELIINETVPNRFSPKSPDKAHLNLHINSLELGDSAVYFCADQRFGELFFGEGSRLTVL.

CDR3 protein: CASSLVSGQGANEQFF. The CDR3 region has the DNA TGCGCCAGCAGCTTGGTTTCTGGTCAGGGGGCGAATGAGCAGTTCTTC. V usage is TRBV5-1 and J usage is TRBJ2-1; TRBD1 aligns across 8 bases. V was pared by 0 bases and J by 7 bases, with 9 bases of the junction left unmatched. Germline CDR1 SGHRS, CDR2 YFSETQ. This CDR3 region has 16 residues.

This chain connects TRBV7-7 to TRBJ2-5; 11 bases are shared with TRBD1. CDR1 and CDR2 from the germline V gene are SSHAT and FNYEAQ (reference sequence). Trimming at V came to 6 bases and at J to 2 bases, leaving 5 bases not matched to a gene. This CDR3 comprises 15 residues. DNA for the CDR3: TGTGCCAGCAGTCCGGACAGGGGGCGGCAAGAGACCCAGTACTTC. This gives the protein CASSPDRGRQETQYF.

The chain combines TRBV10-3 with TRBJ2-3; 13 bases align to TRBD2. In germline, CDR1 is ENHRY, CDR2 SYGVKD. This CDR3 comprises 15 residues. With 6 bases clipped from V and 8 bases from J, the junction kept 8 bases outside the gene matches. CDR3 sequence reads: CAIRGLAGDRGTQYF. The CDR3 DNA is TGTGCCATCAGAGGACTAGCGGGGGATCGAGGTACGCAGTATTTT.

This clonotype came up a few times. The rearrangement uses TRBV7-3 and TRBJ2-5, with D perhaps TRBD1 (7 bases). The CDR3 is 16 residues long. Germline CDR1 SGHTA, CDR2 FQGTGA. Trimming removed 4 bases from V and 1 base from J, with 16 bases in between. The CDR3 sequence is CASSSIGGTAQETQYF. CDR3 sequence (DNA): TGTGCCAGCAGCTCTATTGGGGGGACAGCCCAAGAGACCCAGTACTTC.

The genes are TRBV12-3 or TRBV12-4 and TRBJ2-3; 7 nucleotides line up with TRBD1. Trimming took 6 bases from V and 3 from J; bases not matched to a gene: 6. The CDR3 has 14 amino acids. CDR3 sequence (DNA): TGTGCCAGCAGACAAAGACAGGGAACAGATACGCAGTATTTT. The encoded protein is CASRQRQGTDTQYF.

In its sample, this clonotype was seen a few times. The gene calls are TRBV29-1 and TRBJ2-2, with TRBD2 identical over 9 bases. The J segment lost 6 bases and the V segment lost 4 bases, leaving 6 bases of the junction unmatched. Germline-derived CDR1 and CDR2 are SQVTM and ANQGSEA. The CDR3 runs to 14 residues. This chain's CDR3 is CSVGASGTPGELFF. CDR3 in DNA: TGCAGCGTTGGGGCTAGCGGGACACCCGGGGAGCTGTTTTTT.

This clonotype was counted between two and nine times. The V gene is TRBV24-1, the J gene TRBJ2-1; a weak D match, TRBD2 (6 bases). The CDR3 covers 12 residues. Trimming removed 7 bases at V and 5 bases at J, with 8 bases between. The germline V gene encodes CDR1 KGHDR and CDR2 SFDVKD. The CDR3 DNA reads as TGTGCCACCAGGGGACTTGACAATGAGCAGTTCTTC. Encoded protein: CATRGLDNEQFF.

This clonotype was detected a few times. This chain connects TRBV20-1 to TRBJ2-1, with 9 bases matching TRBD2. Looked up from germline, CDR1 is DFQATT and CDR2 is SNEGSKA (reference sequence). The CDR3 is 15 amino acids. J lost 8 bases, V lost 3 bases, and 11 bases had no gene match. CDR3 sequence (DNA): TGCAGTGCTAGTAGGCTAGCGGGGAATACATATGAGCAGTTCTTC. Protein sequence: CSASRLAGNTYEQFF.

This chain joins TRBV7-2 and TRBJ1-3; D gene uncertain. CDR1 SGHTA and CDR2 FQGNSA come from the germline V gene. Deletions cut 5 bases from V and 9 bases from J, with 17 bases between. There are 14 residues in the CDR3. CDR3: CASSPQTIEVTIYF. The CDR3 DNA reads as TGTGCCAGCAGCCCTCAGACAATCGAGGTCACCATATATTTT.

This clonotype was detected ten times or more. The rearrangement links TRBV5-5 to TRBJ2-1, with TRBD1 as a possible D gene (5 bases). The CDR3 runs to 16 residues. CDR1 and CDR2 from the germline V gene are SGHKS and YYEKEE (reference sequence). Trimming left V 0 bases short and J 0 bases short, with 10 bases between. CDR3 loop: CASSLVGVSSYNEQFF. CDR3 coding DNA: TGTGCCAGCAGCTTGGTAGGGGTAAGCTCCTACAATGAGCAGTTCTTC.

V usage is TRBV7-8 and J usage is TRBJ2-5; the match to TRBD1 covers 7 bases. V dropped 5 bases and J dropped 7; count of bases not matched to a gene: 7. CDR1 and CDR2 from the germline V gene are SGHVS and FQNEAQ. The CDR3 spans 13 residues. The CDR3 is CASSPSGGATQYF. Written as DNA, the CDR3 is TGTGCCAGCAGCCCCTCAGGGGGTGCGACCCAGTACTTC.

This sequence joins TRBV5-1 and TRBJ1-1, with 8 bases matching TRBD1. This CDR3 contains 16 residues. With 3 bases clipped from V and 1 base from J, the junction kept 8 bases outside the gene matches. Per germline, CDR1 SGHRS and CDR2 YFSETQ. In nucleotides, the CDR3 is TGCGCCAGCAGCTCCCGACAGGGGTCGGGGAACACTGAAGCTTTCTTT. Translation: CASSSRQGSGNTEAFF.

The table lists this clonotype with a few counts. The V and J genes are TRBV5-1 and TRBJ2-3, with a possible D match to TRBD2 (5 bases). The CDR3 spans 15 residues. Looked up from germline, CDR1 is SGHRS and CDR2 is YFSETQ. V lost 0 bases, J lost 8 bases, and 16 bases lay in between. This CDR3 is CASSLAAGEKGTQYF. CDR3 DNA sequence: TGCGCCAGCAGCTTGGCTGCCGGGGAAAAGGGTACGCAGTATTTT.

This clonotype has only a few counts. The chain has TRBV11-2 and TRBJ2-1; 9 nucleotides agree with TRBD1. Germline V gives CDR1 SGHAT, CDR2 FQNNGV. V lost 3 bases to trimming and J lost 6 bases; unmatched junction nucleotides: 9. The CDR3 loop spans 16 amino acids. CDR3 amino acids: CASSLSGTGSGNEQFF. As DNA, the CDR3 is TGTGCCAGCAGCTTGTCGGGGACAGGGAGCGGCAATGAGCAGTTCTTC.

The sample holds a few counts of this clonotype. The J gene is TRBJ2-2, the V gene TRBV7-9; 9 bases fit TRBD1. V trimming: 1 base; J trimming: 4 bases; junction bases outside the gene matches: 4. The CDR3 is 16 residues long. The germline V gene has CDR1 SEHNR and CDR2 FQNEAQ (reference sequence). The CDR3 DNA sequence: TGTGCCAGCAGCTTAGGGGACAGGGTTTTCACCGGGGAGCTGTTTTTT. Translating it yields CASSLGDRVFTGELFF. Full variable domain (remainder filled in from reference TRBV7-9 and TRBJ2-2): DTGVSQNPRHKITKRGQNVTFRCDPISEHNRLYWYRQTLGQGPEFLTYFQNEAQLEKSRLLSDRFSAERPKGSFSTLEIQRTEQGDSAMYLCASSLGDRVFTGELFFGEGSRLTVL.

This clonotype has a handful of counts. The V gene is TRBV5-1, the J gene TRBJ2-5; 7 nucleotides agree with TRBD2. J was trimmed by 3 bases and V by 4 bases; bases with no gene match: 18. CDR1 is SGHRS and CDR2 is YFSETQ in the germline V gene. CDR3 length equals 18 residues. This chain's CDR3 is CASSPTRGRAGEKETQYF. In DNA form, the CDR3 reads TGCGCCAGCAGCCCGACTCGTGGGAGGGCCGGAGAAAAAGAGACCCAGTACTTC.

The chain uses TRBV24-1 and TRBJ2-6; D gene uncertain. This CDR3 region has 17 residues. Germline CDR1 reads KGHDR; CDR2 reads SFDVKD. V lost 4 bases to trimming and J lost 5 bases, with 17 bases between them. This CDR3 reads CATSESQAPSRANVLTF. The CDR3 bases are TGTGCCACCAGTGAATCCCAGGCCCCCTCCAGGGCCAACGTCCTGACTTTC.

In its sample, this clonotype was seen a few times. The chain links TRBV18 to TRBJ1-1; 8 bases are a match to TRBD1. The ends lost 2 bases at V and 7 bases at J; junction bases unmatched: 9. The CDR3 is 15 residues long. Germline CDR1 is KGHSH and CDR2 is LQKENI. The CDR3 DNA is TGTGCCAGCTCACCAGTCGACAGGGGAAGGGATGAAGCTTTCTTT. It yields the protein CASSPVDRGRDEAFF. Supplemented by reference TRBV18 and TRBJ1-1, the full variable domain reads NAGVMQNPRHLVRRRGQEARLRCSPMKGHSHVYWYRQLPEEGLKFMVYLQKENIIDESGMPKERFSAEFPKEGPSILRIQQVVRGDSAAYFCASSPVDRGRDEAFFGQGTRLTVV.

The chain joins TRBV10-2 to TRBJ1-5; D gene uncertain. This CDR3 has 13 residues. V was shortened by 8 bases and J by 0 bases, with 8 bases between the two germline ends. Germline values: CDR1 WSHSY, CDR2 SAAADI. DNA of the CDR3: TGCGCCAGCGGGTACAATAGCAATCAGCCCCAGCATTTT. As protein: CASGYNSNQPQHF.

The chain joins TRBV12-5 to TRBJ2-3; 12 bases agree with TRBD2. This CDR3 has 16 amino acids. Germline CDR1 is LGHNT and CDR2 is FRNRAP. V lost 4 bases, J lost 2 bases, and 4 bases stayed unmatched. CDR3 in amino acids: CASGSGLAGYTDTQYF. In DNA, the CDR3 is TGTGCTAGTGGTTCCGGACTAGCGGGGTACACAGATACGCAGTATTTT.

This clonotype was observed a few times. J is TRBJ1-1 and V is TRBV7-9, with 8 bases identical to TRBD1. The CDR3 length is 17 residues. Germline values: CDR1 SEHNR, CDR2 FQNEAQ (reference sequence). V lost 1 base, J lost 11 bases, and 18 bases stayed unmatched. Here the CDR3 reads CASSLDSLTGAKGEAFF. The CDR3 region has the DNA TGTGCCAGCAGCTTAGATTCCCTGACAGGGGCCAAGGGTGAGGCTTTCTTT.

Comment on this clonotype: Its ends do not fully match the called genes, so a read error is possible. This chain links TRBV20-1 with TRBJ2-2, with 10 bases aligning to TRBD1. This CDR3 spans 17 amino acids. Germline lookup yields CDR1 DFQATT and CDR2 SNEGSKA (reference sequence). The CDR3: CCARDIVDRGLTGELFF. The DNA for the CDR3 is TGCTGTGCTAGAGATATTGTCGACAGGGGGCTCACCGGGGAGCTGTTTTTT.

This clonotype was counted many times. As DNA, the CDR3 is TGTGCCACCAGCACAGACACGCACCTTGAAGCTTTCTTT. Amino acid sequence: CATSTDTHLEAFF. This chain joins TRBV15 and TRBJ1-1; D is unresolved. The V end was cut by 4 bases, the J end by 7 bases, with 13 bases between. The CDR3 runs to 13 residues. CDR1 LNHNV and CDR2 YYDKDF come from the germline V gene (reference sequence).

This clonotype was detected only a few times. The chain employs TRBV3-1 and TRBJ2-1; the match to TRBD2 covers 7 bases. The CDR3 has 15 amino acids. Trimming at V came to 1 base and at J to 8 bases, leaving 8 bases not matched to a gene. Looked up from germline, CDR1 is LGHDT and CDR2 is YNNKEL (reference sequence). DNA of the CDR3: TGTGCCAGCAGCCAAGTAAGACTAGCCACCGATGAGCAGTTCTTC. It codes for CASSQVRLATDEQFF.